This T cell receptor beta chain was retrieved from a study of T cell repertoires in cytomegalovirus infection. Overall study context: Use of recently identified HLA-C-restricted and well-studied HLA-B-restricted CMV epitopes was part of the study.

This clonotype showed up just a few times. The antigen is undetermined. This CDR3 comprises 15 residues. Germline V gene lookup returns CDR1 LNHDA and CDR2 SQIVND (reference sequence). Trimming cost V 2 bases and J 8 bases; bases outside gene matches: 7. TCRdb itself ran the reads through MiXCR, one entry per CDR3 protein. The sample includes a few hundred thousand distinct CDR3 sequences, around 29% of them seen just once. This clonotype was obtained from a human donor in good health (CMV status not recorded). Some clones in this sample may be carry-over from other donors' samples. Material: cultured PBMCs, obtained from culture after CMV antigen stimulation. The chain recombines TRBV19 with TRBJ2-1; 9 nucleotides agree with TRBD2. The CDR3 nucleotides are TGTGCCAGTAGTATAACGGGCGGGGGGGCCCATGAGCAGTTCTTC. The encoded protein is CASSITGGGAHEQFF.